What follows are 18 T cell receptor beta chains derived from one specimen sequenced in a study of technical replicates of blood from a few donors (dated by TCRdb to 2016 to 2017). The receptor library was made with the immunoSEQ multiplex PCR assay. This is the immuneACCESS table as TCRdb keeps it, with only in-frame sequences that have V and J called. A part of the clones is gone; compared with another copy, unresolved V genes explain less than half, and the rest is unexplained. The sample table lists fewer than 100,000 clones, nearly 97% of them with a count of one. Of the sample, about 0.21% falls within the top ten clones. What was sequenced was T cells isolated from PBMCs. These receptors came from a human donor in good health.

The chain links TRBV28 to TRBJ1-5, with D perhaps TRBD1 (5 bases). Germline V gene data show CDR1 as MDHEN and CDR2 as SYDVKM. The CDR3 spans 14 residues. With 8 bases removed from V and 1 base from J, the gap between germline ends came to 12 bases. CDR3: CASETAESNQPQHF. CDR3 sequence (DNA): TGTGCCAGCGAGACAGCTGAGAGCAATCAGCCCCAGCATTTT. The full variable domain, rest sourced from reference TRBV28 and TRBJ1-5, is DVKVTQSSRYLVKRTGEKVFLECVQDMDHENMFWYRQDPGLGLRLIYFSYDVKMKEKGDIPEGYSVSREKKERFSLILESASTNQTSMYLCASETAESNQPQHFGDGTRLSIL.

In its sample, this clone was seen once. V is TRBV7-3 and J is TRBJ1-1; D might be TRBD1 (5 bases). The CDR3 runs to 15 residues. V dropped 1 base and J dropped 1 base, with 10 bases sitting between them. CDR1 is SGHTA, CDR2 FQGTGA, per germline. The CDR3 reads CASSLRQLGNTEAFF. CDR3 DNA sequence: TGTGCCAGCAGCTTAAGACAGCTAGGGAACACTGAAGCTTTCTTT.

The chain combines TRBV30 with TRBJ2-7; a possible D gene is TRBD1 (5 bases). The germline V and J ends were trimmed by 5 bases and 0 bases, with 11 bases remaining between them. The CDR3 has 13 amino acids. Germline loops: CDR1 GTSNPN, CDR2 SVGIG (reference sequence). The CDR3 protein is CAWEDRGSYEQYF. In DNA form, the CDR3 reads TGTGCCTGGGAAGACAGAGGCTCCTACGAGCAGTACTTC.

V is TRBV27 and J is TRBJ1-5; D is uncertain. The CDR3 runs to 13 residues. Trimming shortened V by 2 bases and J by 5 bases, and 7 bases separated the two germline ends. Per the germline V gene, CDR1 is MNHEY and CDR2 is SMNVEV (reference sequence). DNA of the CDR3: TGTGCCAGCAGTTTAACTTCACATCAGCCCCAGCATTTT. This gives the protein CASSLTSHQPQHF.

The CDR3 protein is CASSLRSNSQPQHF. Written as DNA, the CDR3 is TGTGCCAGCAGCTTAAGAAGCAACAGTCAGCCCCAGCATTTT. The rearrangement uses TRBV7-6 and TRBJ1-5; no definite D call. Germline CDR1 reads SGHVS; CDR2 reads FNYEAQ. The CDR3 length is 14 residues. The germline V and J ends were trimmed by 2 bases and 6 bases, with 11 bases remaining between them.

The gene calls are TRBV15 and TRBJ1-5; D is unresolved. This CDR3 is built from 16 residues. The V and J ends lost 0 bases and 6 bases respectively, with 15 bases between them. Germline V gene lookup returns CDR1 LNHNV and CDR2 YYDKDF (reference sequence). The CDR3 loop reads CATSRELDNPLQPQHF. CDR3 nucleotide sequence: TGTGCCACCAGCAGAGAATTAGACAACCCACTTCAGCCCCAGCATTTT.

The chain links TRBV5-1 to TRBJ2-2; TRBD2 is a possible D gene (6 bases). The V gene lost 0 bases and the J gene lost 5 bases, with 14 bases spanning the gap. This CDR3 is built from 16 residues. Per the germline V gene, CDR1 is SGHRS and CDR2 is YFSETQ. As DNA, the CDR3 is TGCGCCAGCAGCTTGGAAGGACTAAGCCCAACCGGGGAGCTGTTTTTT. The encoded protein is CASSLEGLSPTGELFF.

J is TRBJ2-2 and V is TRBV6-1; 7 bases match TRBD2. CDR1 and CDR2 (germline): MNHNS, SASEGT. With 2 bases clipped from V and 9 bases from J, the junction kept 9 bases outside the gene matches. The CDR3 has 15 residues. CDR3 nucleotide sequence: TGTGCCAGCAGTGAAAAACGGGGGGACTGGAGGGAGCTGTTTTTT. It is translated as CASSEKRGDWRELFF.

CDR3 sequence: CASSLAPGQGNYGYTF. DNA of the CDR3: TGCGCCAGCAGCTTGGCACCGGGACAGGGGAACTATGGCTACACCTTC. This sequence joins TRBV5-1 and TRBJ1-2, with TRBD1 identical over 10 bases. The CDR3 loop spans 16 amino acids. V was clipped by 0 bases and J by 2 bases; unmatched bases: 4. The germline V gene encodes CDR1 SGHRS and CDR2 YFSETQ.

V and J are TRBV5-1 and TRBJ2-7; D may be TRBD1 (9 bases). The V gene's germline CDR1 is SGHRS and CDR2 YFSETQ. CDR3 length: 19 residues. V gave up 0 bases and J gave up 5 bases, with 27 bases separating them. The CDR3 here is CASSLVSGTGPTGVDEQYF. The CDR3 nucleotides are TGCGCCAGCAGCTTGGTTAGCGGGACAGGGCCTACTGGGGTAGACGAGCAGTACTTC.

The V call is TRBV30, the J call TRBJ2-1; D perhaps matches TRBD2 (5 bases). The CDR3 is 14 amino acids. V was cut by 0 bases and J by 9 bases, with 15 bases left in between. CDR1 and CDR2 from the germline V gene are GTSNPN and SVGIG (reference sequence). CDR3 bases: TGTGCCTGGAGTGTGAGGTCTACGGCGGGTGAGCAGTTCTTC. Protein: CAWSVRSTAGEQFF.

The chain links TRBV27 to TRBJ2-3, with TRBD2 matching 7 bases. CDR1 is MNHEY and CDR2 is SMNVEV in the germline V gene (reference sequence). The CDR3 runs 15 residues. The V segment lost 2 bases and the J segment 2 bases; nucleotides outside the gene matches: 4. The CDR3 DNA follows: TGTGCCAGCAGTTTACGCGGGAGAGTCACAGATACGCAGTATTTT. The encoded protein is CASSLRGRVTDTQYF.

The V call is TRBV6-1, the J call TRBJ2-1; 10 nucleotides match TRBD2. Per the germline V gene, CDR1 is MNHNS and CDR2 is SASEGT. This CDR3 contains 15 residues. V gave up 6 bases and J gave up 3 bases; unmatched junction bases: 5. CDR3 nucleotides: TGTGCCAGCAGCTCACTAGCGGGGAGCTACAATGAGCAGTTCTTC. Its translation: CASSSLAGSYNEQFF.

This rearrangement joins TRBV18 to TRBJ2-3; TRBD1 might be the D (6 bases). Germline-derived CDR1 and CDR2 are KGHSH and LQKENI. Trimming cost V 2 bases and J 3 bases, with 12 bases left between them. The CDR3 spans 15 residues. CDR3: CASSPGQLGTDTQYF. As DNA, the CDR3 is TGTGCCAGCTCACCAGGACAGCTCGGAACAGATACGCAGTATTTT.

The J gene is TRBJ1-5, the V gene TRBV28; no reliable D call. Per germline, CDR1 MDHEN and CDR2 SYDVKM. The CDR3 covers 15 residues. The V end was cut by 3 bases, the J end by 4 bases, with 13 bases between. In nucleotides, the CDR3 is TGTGCCAGCAGTTTCGTATCGGGAGCGAATCAGCCCCAGCATTTT. Protein sequence: CASSFVSGANQPQHF.

This chain joins TRBV5-8 and TRBJ2-1; weak D call: TRBD2 (6 bases). The CDR3 is 15 amino acids. Trimming took 4 bases from V and 5 from J, leaving 16 bases between them. Germline V CDR1 and CDR2: SGHTS, YDEGEE. The CDR3 coding sequence is TGTGCCAGCAGCCCCCTTAGCGCGGGGAACAATGAGCAGTTCTTC. Its translation: CASSPLSAGNNEQFF.

The rearrangement joins TRBV10-2 to TRBJ2-7; TRBD1 matches 11 bases. The CDR3 loop spans 14 amino acids. Germline trimming cut 5 bases from V and 2 bases from J; bases unmatched to any gene: 2. Germline V lookup: CDR1 WSHSY, CDR2 SAAADI. The CDR3 region is CASSQGQGAYEQYF. DNA of the CDR3: TGCGCCAGCAGTCAGGGACAGGGGGCCTACGAGCAGTACTTC.

V usage is TRBV28 and J usage is TRBJ2-7, with a tentative D call TRBD2 (5 bases). Per the germline V gene, CDR1 is MDHEN and CDR2 is SYDVKM. The CDR3 is made up of 12 amino acids. Deletions cut 3 bases from V and 4 bases from J, with 7 bases between. The CDR3 reads CASSFSGYEQYF. In nucleotides, the CDR3 is TGTGCCAGCAGTTTCAGCGGTTACGAGCAGTACTTC.